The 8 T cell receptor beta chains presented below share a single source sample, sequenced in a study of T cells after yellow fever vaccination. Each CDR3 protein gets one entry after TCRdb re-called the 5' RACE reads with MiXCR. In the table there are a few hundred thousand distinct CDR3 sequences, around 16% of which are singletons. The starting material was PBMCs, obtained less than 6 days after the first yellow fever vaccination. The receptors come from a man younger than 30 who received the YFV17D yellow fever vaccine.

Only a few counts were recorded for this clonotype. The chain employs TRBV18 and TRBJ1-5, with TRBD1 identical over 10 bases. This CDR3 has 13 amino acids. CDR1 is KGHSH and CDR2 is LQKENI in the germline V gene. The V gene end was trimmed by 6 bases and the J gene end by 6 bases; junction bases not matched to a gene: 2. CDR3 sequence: CASSGTGVQPQHF. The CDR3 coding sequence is TGTGCCAGCTCGGGGACAGGGGTTCAGCCCCAGCATTTT.

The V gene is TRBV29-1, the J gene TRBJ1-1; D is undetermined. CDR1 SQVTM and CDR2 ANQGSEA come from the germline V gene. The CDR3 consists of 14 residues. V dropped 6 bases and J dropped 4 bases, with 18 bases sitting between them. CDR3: CSVSPGSEVTEAFF. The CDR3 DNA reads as TGCAGCGTGAGCCCCGGATCTGAGGTCACTGAAGCTTTCTTT.

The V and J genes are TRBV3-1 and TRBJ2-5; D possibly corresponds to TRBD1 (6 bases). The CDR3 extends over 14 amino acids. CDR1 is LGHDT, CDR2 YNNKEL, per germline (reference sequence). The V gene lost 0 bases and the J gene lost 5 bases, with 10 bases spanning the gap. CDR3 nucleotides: TGTGCCAGCAGCCAAGATCCGCAGGGGGAGACCCAGTACTTC. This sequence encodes CASSQDPQGETQYF.

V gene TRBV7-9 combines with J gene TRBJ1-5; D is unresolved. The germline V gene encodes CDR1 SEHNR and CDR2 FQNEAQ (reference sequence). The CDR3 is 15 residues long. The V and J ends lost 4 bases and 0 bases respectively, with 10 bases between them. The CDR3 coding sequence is TGTGCCAGCAGCTCCGCGACCCGTAGCAATCAGCCCCAGCATTTT. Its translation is CASSSATRSNQPQHF. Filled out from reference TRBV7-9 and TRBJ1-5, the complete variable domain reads DTGVSQNPRHKITKRGQNVTFRCDPISEHNRLYWYRQTLGQGPEFLTYFQNEAQLEKSRLLSDRFSAERPKGSFSTLEIQRTEQGDSAMYLCASSSATRSNQPQHFGDGTRLSIL.

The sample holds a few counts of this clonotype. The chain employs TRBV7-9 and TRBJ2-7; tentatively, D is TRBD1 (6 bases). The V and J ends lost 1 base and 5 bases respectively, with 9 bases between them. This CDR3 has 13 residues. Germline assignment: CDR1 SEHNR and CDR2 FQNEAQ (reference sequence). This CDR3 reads CASSLDPGDEQYF. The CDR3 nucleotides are TGTGCCAGCAGCTTAGATCCAGGGGACGAGCAGTACTTC.

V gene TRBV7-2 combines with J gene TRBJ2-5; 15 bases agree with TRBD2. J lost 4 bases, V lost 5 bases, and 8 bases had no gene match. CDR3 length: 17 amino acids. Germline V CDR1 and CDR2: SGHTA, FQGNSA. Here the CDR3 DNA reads TGTGCCAGCAGCGCGGGACTAGCGGGGGGCTCCCGAGAGACCCAGTACTTC. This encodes CASSAGLAGGSRETQYF.

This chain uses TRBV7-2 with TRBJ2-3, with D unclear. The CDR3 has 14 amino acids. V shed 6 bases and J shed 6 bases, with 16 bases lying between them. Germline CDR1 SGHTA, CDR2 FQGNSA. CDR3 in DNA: TGTGCCAGCAGACAAAGCCCAGGCTGGGATACGCAGTATTTT. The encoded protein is CASRQSPGWDTQYF.

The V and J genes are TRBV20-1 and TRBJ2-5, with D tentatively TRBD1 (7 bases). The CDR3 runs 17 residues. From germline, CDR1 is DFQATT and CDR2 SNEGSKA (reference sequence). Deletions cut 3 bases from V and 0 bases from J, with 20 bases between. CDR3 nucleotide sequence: TGCAGTGCTAGTCCATCCCAGGGGGGAAGTAACCAAGAGACCCAGTACTTC. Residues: CSASPSQGGSNQETQYF.